This entry lists 29 T cell receptor beta chains sequenced from one sample in a study of shared T cell receptors in the human thymus. Sequencing used immunoSEQ multiplex PCR; TCRdb keeps in-frame clones, though not all of them. The sample includes over 350,000 clones, 95% of them seen just once. The sequenced material came from thymocytes. Every receptor here comes from a human donor.

The V and J genes are TRBV7-6 and TRBJ1-1; perhaps TRBD1 as D (5 bases). The CDR3 spans 14 residues. Trimming left V 6 bases short and J 8 bases short, with 19 bases between. Germline V gene sequence: CDR1 SGHVS, CDR2 FNYEAQ. As DNA, the CDR3 is TGTGCCAGCAGGGATACGGGGACGACGGTGGAAGCTTTCTTT. Protein product: CASRDTGTTVEAFF.

J is TRBJ1-5 and V is TRBV14; D is unclear. The CDR3 contains 10 residues. V lost 9 bases to trimming and J lost 15 bases, with 15 bases between them. Germline V lookup: CDR1 SGHDN, CDR2 FVKESK. DNA of the CDR3: TGTGCCAGGAAAAGTGGAGTTTGGCATTTT. Translated: CARKSGVWHF.

This chain joins TRBV18 and TRBJ1-2; D is undetermined. Germline CDR1 reads KGHSH; CDR2 reads LQKENI. The V end was cut by 6 bases, the J end by 5 bases, with 19 bases between. The CDR3 sequence is 15 residues long. CDR3 nucleotide sequence: TGTGCCAGCTCGCCCCGTCCCAAGGGCCTATATGGCTACACCTTC. Translation: CASSPRPKGLYGYTF.

The rearrangement uses TRBV19 and TRBJ2-3, with 12 bases fitting TRBD2. V trimming: 7 bases; J trimming: 5 bases; junction bases outside the gene matches: 4. The CDR3 is made up of 14 amino acids. Per germline, CDR1 LNHDA and CDR2 SQIVND (reference sequence). This chain's CDR3 is CASIGLAGKDTQYF. The CDR3 DNA reads as TGTGCCAGTATTGGACTAGCGGGAAAAGATACGCAGTATTTT.

The chain is built from TRBV2 and TRBJ2-7; TRBD2 matches at 8 bases. V lost 7 bases to trimming and J lost 4 bases; unmatched junction nucleotides: 18. The CDR3 runs to 17 residues. The V gene's germline CDR1 is SNHLY and CDR2 FYNNEI. The CDR3 DNA reads as TGTGCCAGCAATCCGACAGATCTCAGCGGGAGTCGGTACGAGCAGTACTTC. Protein: CASNPTDLSGSRYEQYF.

This chain links TRBV19 with TRBJ2-1; D tentatively fits TRBD1 or TRBD2 (7 bases each). In germline, CDR1 is LNHDA, CDR2 SQIVND (reference sequence). V was trimmed by 4 bases and J by 9 bases, leaving 22 bases between them. The CDR3 consists of 16 residues. The CDR3 here is CASSTSRGGVCSEQFF. The CDR3 DNA follows: TGTGCCAGTAGTACCTCCAGGGGGGGAGTTTGCAGTGAGCAGTTCTTC.

This clone was recorded once. The chain joins TRBV27 to TRBJ2-4; 11 bases line up with TRBD2. Trimming cost V 7 bases and J 4 bases; bases outside gene matches: 6. Germline lookup yields CDR1 MNHEY and CDR2 SMNVEV (reference sequence). There are 15 residues in the CDR3. The CDR3 loop is CASIATSGEKNIQYF. In DNA, the CDR3 is TGTGCCAGCATAGCGACTAGCGGGGAGAAAAACATTCAGTACTTC.

To note about this clone: At one of its ends the junction is not consistent with the germline gene, which may arise from a read error. The rearrangement uses TRBV15 and TRBJ2-5; D ambiguous. Germline V gene sequence: CDR1 LNHNV, CDR2 YYDKDF (reference sequence). The CDR3 is 13 amino acids. CDR3 amino acids: CATSREDQETQYF. CDR3 coding DNA: TGTGCCACTAGCAGAGAGGACCAAGAGACCCAGTACTTC.

The rearrangement joins TRBV27 to TRBJ2-7; possible D gene TRBD1, 6 bases. From germline, CDR1 is MNHEY and CDR2 SMNVEV (reference sequence). The CDR3 extends over 13 amino acids. V lost 5 bases and J lost 3, with 11 bases in between. CDR3 residues: CASSPQGNYEQYF. CDR3 nucleotides: TGTGCCAGCAGTCCACAGGGAAACTACGAGCAGTACTTC.

The chain employs TRBV18 and TRBJ2-5, with D maybe TRBD1 (5 bases). The CDR3 is 14 residues long. In germline, CDR1 is KGHSH, CDR2 LQKENI. The V gene lost 6 bases and the J gene lost 2 bases, with 13 bases spanning the gap. As DNA, the CDR3 is TGTGCCAGCTCGCAGGGTTTTGGGCAAGAGACCCAGTACTTC. This gives the protein CASSQGFGQETQYF.

The rearrangement joins TRBV28 to TRBJ1-1; TRBD1 is a possible D gene (6 bases). The CDR3 consists of 14 residues. Germline CDR1 reads MDHEN; CDR2 reads SYDVKM. Trimming left V 7 bases short and J 7 bases short, with 19 bases between. In DNA form, the CDR3 reads TGTGCCAGCACCTTGACGGGGGGCGCGAGTGAAGCTTTCTTT. It codes for CASTLTGGASEAFF.

In this sample, this clone turned up once. The chain couples TRBV18 to TRBJ2-1; 9 nucleotides agree with TRBD1. V lost 2 bases and J lost 5; bases outside the gene matches: 4. The length of the CDR3 is 15 residues. In germline, CDR1 is KGHSH, CDR2 LQKENI. In nucleotides, the CDR3 is TGTGCCAGCTCACCAGGACAGGGGTTCCACAATGAGCAGTTCTTC. This codes for CASSPGQGFHNEQFF.

The rearrangement uses TRBV4-1 and TRBJ2-1; 13 positions match TRBD2. Germline assignment: CDR1 MGHRA and CDR2 YSYEKL. After removal of 4 bases from V and 6 bases from J, the junction contained 15 bases not matched to a gene. The CDR3 length is 19 residues. This chain's CDR3 is CASSPRLTSGRSILNEQFF. CDR3 nucleotide sequence: TGCGCCAGCAGCCCAAGATTGACTAGCGGGAGGTCGATACTCAATGAGCAGTTCTTC.

The chain couples TRBV5-4 to TRBJ2-1; D remains ambiguous. V was trimmed by 2 bases and J by 4 bases, leaving 4 bases between them. The germline V gene has CDR1 SGHNT and CDR2 YYREEE (reference sequence). There are 12 residues in the CDR3. The CDR3 loop is CASSFGYNEQFF. The CDR3 DNA reads TGTGCCAGCAGCTTTGGGTACAATGAGCAGTTCTTC.

The J gene is TRBJ2-7, the V gene TRBV5-1; D tentatively reads TRBD1 or TRBD2 (5 bases each). This CDR3 contains 14 residues. V dropped 4 bases and J dropped 7 bases, with 18 bases sitting between them. CDR1 SGHRS and CDR2 YFSETQ come from the germline V gene. CDR3 bases: TGCGCCAGCAGCATTGATATGGGGGTTCGGGAGCAGTACTTC. This sequence encodes CASSIDMGVREQYF.

A single count supports this clone. The V and J genes are TRBV21-1 and TRBJ2-1. TRBV21-1 is a known pseudogene. CDR3 length equals 15 residues. The CDR3 sequence: CASSPRTVTPNEQFF. CDR3 nucleotide sequence: TGTGCCAGCAGCCCTCGAACGGTGACCCCCAATGAGCAGTTCTTC.

This clone appeared a single time. The chain couples TRBV30 to TRBJ1-2; the D gene is possibly TRBD1 (6 bases). Between the trimmed V and J ends, which lost 5 bases and 6 bases, there was a span of 28 bases. CDR3 length: 17 residues. Germline-derived CDR1 and CDR2 are GTSNPN and SVGIG (reference sequence). The CDR3 sequence is CAWYFGGRSAYADGYTF. The CDR3 bases are TGTGCCTGGTACTTCGGGGGCAGGAGCGCTTATGCGGATGGCTACACCTTC.

V is TRBV15 and J is TRBJ2-1, with 8 nucleotides matching TRBD2. V trimming: 0 bases; J trimming: 4 bases; junction bases outside the gene matches: 8. Germline-derived CDR1 and CDR2 are LNHNV and YYDKDF (reference sequence). This CDR3 comprises 17 residues. Here the CDR3 DNA reads TGTGCCACCAGCAGAGATAGCGGGACTCTTTCTTACAATGAGCAGTTCTTC. Amino acids: CATSRDSGTLSYNEQFF.

The V call is TRBV5-1, the J call TRBJ1-2; possible D gene TRBD1, 5 bases. The CDR3 loop spans 15 amino acids. The germline V gene encodes CDR1 SGHRS and CDR2 YFSETQ. V was shortened by 3 bases and J by 2 bases, with 14 bases between the two germline ends. The CDR3 coding sequence is TGCGCCAGCAGCTGGGACTTGGGGACCAACTATGGCTACACCTTC. It translates to CASSWDLGTNYGYTF. Full variable domain (rest looked up from reference TRBV5-1 and TRBJ1-2): KAGVTQTPRYLIKTRGQQVTLSCSPISGHRSVSWYQQTPGQGLQFLFEYFSETQRNKGNFPGRFSGRQFSNSRSEMNVSTLELGDSALYLCASSWDLGTNYGYTFGSGTRLTVV.

The V and J genes are TRBV10-2 and TRBJ2-3; D is perhaps TRBD2 (5 bases). CDR1 and CDR2 (germline): WSHSY, SAAADI. V shed 2 bases and J shed 4 bases, with 10 bases lying between them. The CDR3 runs 14 residues. CDR3 residues: CASSETSGADTQYF. In DNA, the CDR3 is TGCGCCAGCAGTGAGACTAGTGGCGCAGATACGCAGTATTTT.

The chain uses TRBV28 and TRBJ2-7; possible D gene TRBD1, 5 bases. The CDR3 is 13 amino acids. Between the trimmed V and J ends, which lost 3 bases and 3 bases, there was a span of 9 bases. Germline V gene lookup returns CDR1 MDHEN and CDR2 SYDVKM. The CDR3 DNA sequence: TGTGCCAGCAGTTTGGGGCCGGACTACGAGCAGTACTTC. Amino acids: CASSLGPDYEQYF.

The chain employs TRBV6-4 and TRBJ2-1, with TRBD2 identical over 13 bases. There are 15 residues in the CDR3. Per germline, CDR1 MRHNA and CDR2 SNTAGT. With V trimmed by 7 bases and J by 6 bases, 6 bases remained unmatched. The CDR3 DNA reads as TGTGCCAGCAACCGGACTAGCGGGAGTTGCAATGAGCAGTTCTTC. It yields the protein CASNRTSGSCNEQFF.

This chain uses TRBV7-9 with TRBJ2-2; 10 nucleotides agree with TRBD1. The CDR3 runs 17 residues. Germline V lookup: CDR1 SEHNR, CDR2 FQNEAQ (reference sequence). The V gene end was trimmed by 4 bases and the J gene end by 1 base; junction bases not matched to a gene: 6. The CDR3 protein is CASSSGTGEGNTGELFF. The CDR3 DNA is TGTGCCAGCAGCTCCGGGACAGGGGAGGGGAACACCGGGGAGCTGTTTTTT. The variable domain in full, with the rest retrieved from reference TRBV7-9 and TRBJ2-2, is DTGVSQNPRHKITKRGQNVTFRCDPISEHNRLYWYRQTLGQGPEFLTYFQNEAQLEKSRLLSDRFSAERPKGSFSTLEIQRTEQGDSAMYLCASSSGTGEGNTGELFFGEGSRLTVL.

The chain links TRBV28 to TRBJ1-4; D remains unclear. Trimming left V 11 bases short and J 0 bases short, with 7 bases between. Germline CDR1 reads MDHEN; CDR2 reads SYDVKM. The CDR3 has 12 residues. The CDR3 is CAPRATNEKLFF. Written as DNA, the CDR3 is TGTGCCCCCCGGGCAACTAATGAAAAACTGTTTTTT.

The chain couples TRBV10-1 to TRBJ2-2; 7 bases line up with TRBD1. The CDR3 length is 14 residues. Germline V gives CDR1 WNHNN, CDR2 SYGVQD (reference sequence). V trimming: 2 bases; J trimming: 6 bases; junction bases outside the gene matches: 3. The DNA for the CDR3 is TGCGCCAGCAGTGAGCCGGGACAGCCCGGGGAGCTGTTTTTT. It is translated as CASSEPGQPGELFF.

The rearrangement uses TRBV30 and TRBJ2-1; 8 bases fit TRBD2. Per germline, CDR1 GTSNPN and CDR2 SVGIG (reference sequence). CDR3 size: 14 residues. Unmatched junction bases numbered 4, after V lost 2 bases and J lost 4 bases. The CDR3 sequence: CAWSTGGEYNEQFF. The CDR3 DNA sequence: TGTGCCTGGAGTACCGGGGGGGAGTACAATGAGCAGTTCTTC. The full variable domain, in which reference TRBV30 and TRBJ2-1 provide the parts outside the CDR3, is SQTIHQWPATLVQPVGSPLSLECTVEGTSNPNLYWYRQAAGRGLQLLFYSVGIGQISSEVPQNLSASRPQDRQFILSSKKLLLSDSGFYLCAWSTGGEYNEQFFGPGTRLTVL.

To note about this clone: The junction departs from germline at one end; a sequencing error may be responsible. The chain uses TRBV7-7 and TRBJ2-3; 7 bases fit TRBD2. From germline, CDR1 is SSHAT and CDR2 FNYEAQ (reference sequence). CDR3 length equals 15 residues. The CDR3 DNA follows: TGTGCTAGCAGCATGGGAGGGTATCCCACAGATACGCAGTATTTT. Translating gives CASSMGGYPTDTQYF.

V and J are TRBV28 and TRBJ2-7, with D perhaps matching TRBD1 or TRBD2 (6 bases each). The V gene lost 7 bases and the J gene lost 0 bases, with 22 bases spanning the gap. The germline V gene encodes CDR1 MDHEN and CDR2 SYDVKM. This CDR3 region has 17 residues. CDR3 coding DNA: TGTGCCAGCACCCACCCGGGGGACGGACAGAGCTCCTACGAGCAGTACTTC. Its translation is CASTHPGDGQSSYEQYF.

The rearrangement uses TRBV5-6 and TRBJ2-3; a weak D match, TRBD1 (5 bases). The CDR3 has 15 amino acids. Germline V lookup: CDR1 SGHDT, CDR2 YYEEEE. The germline V and J ends were trimmed by 4 bases and 3 bases, with 15 bases remaining between them. CDR3 in amino acids: CASSANYRKTDTQYF. The DNA of the CDR3 is TGTGCCAGCAGCGCCAACTACAGGAAAACAGATACGCAGTATTTT.